The clone carrying this TCR beta chain was counted many times. This entry is derived from a study of molecular identifiers for immune sequencing clone quantification. CDR1 is SEHNR and CDR2 is FQNEAQ in the germline V gene (reference sequence). Trimming removed 5 bases at V and 6 bases at J, with 14 bases between. The CDR3 totals 14 residues. TCRdb analysed the PCR reads with MiXCR anew, one entry per CDR3 protein. The table records about 510,000 distinct CDR3 sequences, 25% of them present only once. The receptor's source is a human donor in good health. Some libraries in this study had Jurkat cell RNA spiked in. This rearrangement joins TRBV7-9 to TRBJ1-5; possible D gene TRBD1, 5 bases. Material for sequencing was naive CD8+ T cells from blood, with Jurkat cell RNA spiked in. Regarding subset: FACS-sorted CD8+CD4-CCR7+CD45RA+ naive T cells. The CDR3 is CASSLTEGIQPQHF. The CDR3 coding sequence is TGTGCCAGCAGCCTGACAGAGGGGATTCAGCCCCAGCATTTT. Based on the CDR3 plus reference TRBV7-9 and TRBJ1-5, the full variable domain is DTGVSQNPRHKITKRGQNVTFRCDPISEHNRLYWYRQTLGQGPEFLTYFQNEAQLEKSRLLSDRFSAERPKGSFSTLEIQRTEQGDSAMYLCASSLTEGIQPQHFGDGTRLSIL.